Included here is one T cell receptor (beta chain) sequence, with context. The read gets to within 3 residues of the CDR3 end, and the germline J gene fills in the rest. The CDR3 spans 12 residues. The V gene's germline CDR1 is SGHAT and CDR2 FQNNGV. This sample is part of a study of T cells in women clearing cervical HPV infection. For the study at large: Blood came at first lesion visit for cases, post-clearance for controls.

Some clones are missing from TCRdb's copy, which holds only in-frame ones; the method was immunoSEQ multiplex PCR. Recorded here are about 20,000 clones; the top ten clones represent approximately 3%. This TCR was recovered from a woman between 18 and 75 years old with a cervical HPV16 infection that either progressed to CIN3+ or cleared (not recorded which). Sequenced sample: blood buffy coat. The chain combines TRBV11-2 with TRBJ1-1; TRBD1 aligns across 7 bases. The CDR3 bases that were read are TGTGCCAGCAGCCTACCAGGGGGATTG. Its protein product is CASSLPGGL. The CDR3 reads in full as CASSLPGGLAFF.